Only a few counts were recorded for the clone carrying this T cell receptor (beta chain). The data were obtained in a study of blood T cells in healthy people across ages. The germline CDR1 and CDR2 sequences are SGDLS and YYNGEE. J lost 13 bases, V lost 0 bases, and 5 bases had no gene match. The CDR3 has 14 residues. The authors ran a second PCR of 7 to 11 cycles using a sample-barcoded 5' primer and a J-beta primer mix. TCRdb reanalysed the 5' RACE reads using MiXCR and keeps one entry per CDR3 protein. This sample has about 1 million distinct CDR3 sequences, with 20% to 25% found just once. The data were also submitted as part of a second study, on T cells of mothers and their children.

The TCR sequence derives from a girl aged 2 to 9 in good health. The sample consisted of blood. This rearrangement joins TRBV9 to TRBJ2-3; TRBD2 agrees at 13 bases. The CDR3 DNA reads TGTGCCAGCAGCGTAGATACTAGCGGGAGGGTGGAGTATTTT. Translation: CASSVDTSGRVEYF.